Each of the 13 T cell receptor beta chains below was sequenced from the same sample in a study of blood T cell repertoires in COVID-19. The data were produced by immunoSEQ multiplex PCR, yet TCRdb's version contains in-frame clones alone and is incomplete. The sample has 150,000 or so clones, 90% to 95% seen once. The sample consisted of peripheral blood. Source of these receptors: a woman in her sixties with COVID-19, enrolled during active disease.

V and J are TRBV4-3 and TRBJ1-1, with a possible D match to TRBD1 (5 bases). The germline V gene encodes CDR1 LGHNA and CDR2 YSLEER. CDR3 length: 14 residues. Between the trimmed V and J ends, which lost 0 bases and 4 bases, there was a span of 9 bases. The CDR3 nucleotides are TGCGCCAGCAGCCAAGATGTAGGGGTCACTGAAGCTTTCTTT. Its protein product is CASSQDVGVTEAFF.

This rearrangement joins TRBV5-1 to TRBJ1-3; weak D call: TRBD1 (5 bases). V was trimmed by 4 bases and J by 0 bases, leaving 14 bases between them. The CDR3 is 16 residues long. CDR1 and CDR2 from the germline V gene are SGHRS and YFSETQ. The CDR3 region has the DNA TGCGCCAGCAGCCCTTTCGGAGGGACCTCTGGAAACACCATATATTTT. Translation: CASSPFGGTSGNTIYF.

This clone appeared a few times. The CDR3 is CATLQRQGRDTEAFF. For the CDR3, the DNA is TGTGCCACCCTCCAAAGACAGGGGAGGGACACTGAAGCTTTCTTT. This rearrangement joins TRBV27 to TRBJ1-1; TRBD1 agrees at 8 bases. Germline CDR1 reads MNHEY; CDR2 reads SMNVEV (reference sequence). This CDR3 spans 15 amino acids. After removal of 10 bases from V and 3 bases from J, the junction contained 13 bases not matched to a gene.

This clone has just one count. The CDR3 DNA reads as TGTGCCTGGGGATGGACAGGAACGACAAACTATGGCTACACCTTC. Amino acid sequence: CAWGWTGTTNYGYTF. The chain is built from TRBV30 and TRBJ1-2; 7 nucleotides match TRBD1. From germline, CDR1 is GTSNPN and CDR2 SVGIG (reference sequence). This CDR3 region has 15 residues. The V gene end was trimmed by 5 bases and the J gene end by 2 bases; junction bases not matched to a gene: 11.

J is TRBJ1-1 and V is TRBV9; tentatively, D is TRBD1 (5 bases). The CDR3 is 16 residues long. V lost 0 bases and J lost 1, with 13 bases in between. The germline V gene encodes CDR1 SGDLS and CDR2 YYNGEE. The CDR3 here is CASSVVAGFTNTEAFF. The CDR3 DNA sequence: TGTGCCAGCAGCGTAGTGGCAGGGTTTACGAACACTGAAGCTTTCTTT.

This clone appeared once. The CDR3 loop is CASSPRDREPGGYTF. The CDR3 nucleotides are TGTGCCAGTAGTCCCCGGGACAGGGAGCCGGGGGGCTACACCTTC. The chain couples TRBV19 to TRBJ1-2; 9 bases map to TRBD1. This CDR3 is 15 amino acids long. Trimming cost V 5 bases and J 8 bases; bases outside gene matches: 12. The germline gives CDR1 LNHDA, CDR2 SQIVND (reference sequence).

CDR3 region: CAIIGGGSGYTF. CDR3 DNA: TGTGCCATCATTGGAGGGGGCTCTGGCTACACCTTC. The chain is built from TRBV10-3 and TRBJ1-2; the match to TRBD1 covers 7 bases. After removal of 7 bases from V and 7 bases from J, the junction contained 6 bases not matched to a gene. CDR1 is ENHRY, CDR2 SYGVKD, per germline. This CDR3 comprises 12 residues.

This chain uses TRBV9 with TRBJ1-2; D might be TRBD1 (5 bases). Between the trimmed V and J ends, which lost 0 bases and 1 base, there was a span of 7 bases. CDR1 and CDR2 from the germline V gene are SGDLS and YYNGEE. The CDR3 length is 14 residues. The CDR3, as DNA: TGTGCCAGCAGCGTAGGGACATTTAACTATGGCTACACCTTC. Amino acids: CASSVGTFNYGYTF. The full variable domain, with the rest looked up from reference TRBV9 and TRBJ1-2, is DSGVTQTPKHLITATGQRVTLRCSPRSGDLSVYWYQQSLDQGLQFLIQYYNGEERAKGNILERFSAQQFPDLHSELNLSSLELGDSALYFCASSVGTFNYGYTFGSGTRLTVV.

This sequence joins TRBV4-1 and TRBJ1-5; 7 bases line up with TRBD1. With 5 bases clipped from V and 10 bases from J, the junction kept 5 bases outside the gene matches. In germline, CDR1 is MGHRA, CDR2 YSYEKL. This CDR3 comprises 12 residues. As DNA, the CDR3 is TGCGCCAGCAGCGATAACAGGGGACCCCAGCATTTT. It translates to CASSDNRGPQHF.

The V and J genes are TRBV7-3 and TRBJ2-3; D may be TRBD1 (6 bases). The CDR3 spans 14 residues. Trimming took 9 bases from V and 0 from J, leaving 13 bases between them. Germline V lookup: CDR1 SGHTA, CDR2 FQGTGA. The CDR3 nucleotides are TGTGCCAGGTCGGACAGAACTAGCACAGATACGCAGTATTTT. Translation gives CARSDRTSTDTQYF. Full variable domain (remainder filled in from reference TRBV7-3 and TRBJ2-3): GAGVSQTPSNKVTEKGKYVELRCDPISGHTALYWYRQSLGQGPEFLIYFQGTGAADDSGLPNDRFFAVRPEGSVSTLKIQRTERGDSAVYLCARSDRTSTDTQYFGPGTRLTVL.

The rearrangement uses TRBV4-2 and TRBJ2-1; TRBD1 might be the D (8 bases). The germline V and J ends were trimmed by 8 bases and 7 bases, with 27 bases remaining between them. CDR3 length equals 17 residues. Germline CDR1 and CDR2: LGHNA and YNFKEQ. CDR3 loop: CASRPSGGTGTVNEQFF. CDR3 nucleotide sequence: TGTGCCAGCCGCCCATCCGGGGGGACAGGCACGGTAAATGAGCAGTTCTTC.

This chain uses TRBV4-3 with TRBJ1-1; the D gene is possibly TRBD1 (5 bases). The CDR3 is 14 amino acids. Trimming took off 1 base at V and 7 bases at J, with 13 bases between the two ends. CDR1 and CDR2 from the germline V gene are LGHNA and YSLEER. The CDR3 DNA sequence: TGCGCCAGCAGCCAAGGACAGAGCCGATATGAAGCTTTCTTT. Its translation is CASSQGQSRYEAFF.

This CDR3 is CASSPRTGERSSPLHF. The CDR3 nucleotides read TGTGCCAGCTCACCGAGGACAGGGGAGAGGAGTTCACCCCTCCACTTT. The chain carries TRBV18 and TRBJ1-6; TRBD1 aligns across 9 bases. The junction had 9 bases not matched to a gene; V was cut back by 3 bases and J by 9 bases. The germline CDR1 and CDR2 sequences are KGHSH and LQKENI. There are 16 residues in the CDR3.